The present TCR beta chain was sequenced within a study of T-cell reconstitution after alpha-beta-depleted transplantation in children. Germline CDR1 reads SGHAT; CDR2 reads FQNNGV. The CDR3 spans 15 residues. The ends lost 5 bases at V and 7 bases at J; junction bases unmatched: 6. Unique molecular identifiers were used to barcode this TCRbeta library. TCRdb reprocessed the PCR reads via MiXCR and lists one record per CDR3 protein. The data contain 400,000 to 500,000 distinct CDR3 sequences, about 11% of them singletons. Sequences were derived from PBMCs from the stem cell graft donor, sampled from the stem cell graft. V is TRBV11-2 and J is TRBJ1-4, with 11 bases aligning to TRBD1. This receptor was obtained from a human donor who donated a stem cell graft to a child with acute myeloid leukemia. The CDR3 reads CASSMPGTGGEKLFF. CDR3 nucleotides: TGTGCCAGCAGCATGCCCGGGACAGGGGGTGAAAAACTGTTTTTT.